Listed here is a single T cell receptor beta chain. The data are from a study of shared T cell receptors in the human thymus. The CDR3 length is 13 residues. Trimming shortened V by 3 bases and J by 5 bases, and 10 bases separated the two germline ends. Germline lookup yields CDR1 MNHNS and CDR2 SASEGT. TCRdb's copy holds only in-frame clones and misses some; the assay was immunoSEQ multiplex PCR. The sample shows roughly 710,000 clones, over 75% of them seen only once. The same sample was also used in a study of human thymus T cells. In that study: Corrective surgery for congenital heart defects was being performed on the healthy Finnish infants who were the donors. Corrective cardiac operations yielded the resected thymus tissue. A high degree of thymic repertoire overlap among unrelated individuals was reported in related research.

The clonotype was recovered from a girl under three years old with a congenital heart defect. The sample was thymocytes. The rearrangement joins TRBV6-1 to TRBJ1-1; the D gene is possibly TRBD1 (5 bases). The CDR3 here is CASSEPGGTEAFF. DNA for the CDR3: TGTGCCAGCAGTGAGCCGGGGGGAACTGAAGCTTTCTTT.